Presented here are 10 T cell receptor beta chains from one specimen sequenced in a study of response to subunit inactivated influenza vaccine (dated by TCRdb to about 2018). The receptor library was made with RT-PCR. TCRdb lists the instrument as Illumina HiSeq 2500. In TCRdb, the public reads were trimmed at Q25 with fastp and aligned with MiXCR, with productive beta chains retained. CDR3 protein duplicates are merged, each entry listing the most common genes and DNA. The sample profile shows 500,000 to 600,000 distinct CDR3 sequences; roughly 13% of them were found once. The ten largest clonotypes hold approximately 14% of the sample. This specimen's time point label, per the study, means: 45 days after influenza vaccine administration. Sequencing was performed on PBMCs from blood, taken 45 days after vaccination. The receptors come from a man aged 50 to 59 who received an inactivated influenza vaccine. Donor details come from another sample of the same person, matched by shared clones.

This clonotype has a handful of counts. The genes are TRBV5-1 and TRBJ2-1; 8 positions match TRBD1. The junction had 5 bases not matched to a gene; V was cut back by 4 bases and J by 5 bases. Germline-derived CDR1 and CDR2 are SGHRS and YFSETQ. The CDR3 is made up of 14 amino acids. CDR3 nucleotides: TGCGCCAGCAGCCTAGACAGGGGAGACAATGAGCAGTTCTTC. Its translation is CASSLDRGDNEQFF.

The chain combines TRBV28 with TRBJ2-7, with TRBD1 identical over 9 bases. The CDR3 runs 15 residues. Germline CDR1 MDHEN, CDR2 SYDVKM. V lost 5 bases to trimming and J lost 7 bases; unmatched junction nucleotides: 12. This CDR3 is CASSAPGTGSGEQYF. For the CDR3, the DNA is TGTGCCAGCAGTGCCCCCGGGACAGGGTCTGGAGAGCAGTACTTC.

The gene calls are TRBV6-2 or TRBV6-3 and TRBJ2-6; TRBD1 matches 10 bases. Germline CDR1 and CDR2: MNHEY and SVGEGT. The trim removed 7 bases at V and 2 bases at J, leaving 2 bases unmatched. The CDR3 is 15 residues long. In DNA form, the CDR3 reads TGTGCCAGCAAGGGACAGGGGACTGGGGCCAACGTCCTGACTTTC. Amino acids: CASKGQGTGANVLTF.

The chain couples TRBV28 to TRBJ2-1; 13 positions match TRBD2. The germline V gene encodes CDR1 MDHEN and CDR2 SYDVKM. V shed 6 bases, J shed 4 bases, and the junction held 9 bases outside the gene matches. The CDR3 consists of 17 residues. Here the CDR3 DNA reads TGTGCCAGCAGAGGTACTAGCGGGAGGGGGACATACAATGAGCAGTTCTTC. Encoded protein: CASRGTSGRGTYNEQFF. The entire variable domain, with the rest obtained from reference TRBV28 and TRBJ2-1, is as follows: DVKVTQSSRYLVKRTGEKVFLECVQDMDHENMFWYRQDPGLGLRLIYFSYDVKMKEKGDIPEGYSVSREKKERFSLILESASTNQTSMYLCASRGTSGRGTYNEQFFGPGTRLTVL.

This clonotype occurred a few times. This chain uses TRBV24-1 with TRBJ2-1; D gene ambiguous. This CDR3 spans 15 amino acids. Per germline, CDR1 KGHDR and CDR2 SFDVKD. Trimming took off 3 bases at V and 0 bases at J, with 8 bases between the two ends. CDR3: CATSDIASSYNEQFF. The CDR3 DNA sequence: TGTGCCACCAGTGATATTGCCTCCTCCTACAATGAGCAGTTCTTC.

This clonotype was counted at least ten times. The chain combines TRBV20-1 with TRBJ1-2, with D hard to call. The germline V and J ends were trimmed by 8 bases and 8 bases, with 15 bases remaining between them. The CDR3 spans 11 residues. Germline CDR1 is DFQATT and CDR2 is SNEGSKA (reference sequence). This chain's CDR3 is CSHNNQQGYTF. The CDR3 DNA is TGCAGTCATAATAACCAGCAGGGCTACACCTTC.

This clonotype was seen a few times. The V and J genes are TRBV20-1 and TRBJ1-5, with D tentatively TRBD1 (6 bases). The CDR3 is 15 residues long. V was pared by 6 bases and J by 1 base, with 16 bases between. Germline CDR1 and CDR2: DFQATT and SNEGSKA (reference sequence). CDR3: CSARQVGMSNQPQHF. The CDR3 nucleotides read TGCAGTGCCAGACAGGTAGGGATGAGCAATCAGCCCCAGCATTTT.

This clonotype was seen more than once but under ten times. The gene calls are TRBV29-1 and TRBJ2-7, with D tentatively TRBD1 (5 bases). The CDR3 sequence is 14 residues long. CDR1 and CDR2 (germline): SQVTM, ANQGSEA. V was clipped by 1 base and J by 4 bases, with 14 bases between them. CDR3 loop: CSVEVPGRVYEQYF. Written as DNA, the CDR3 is TGCAGCGTTGAAGTGCCGGGCAGGGTTTACGAGCAGTACTTC.

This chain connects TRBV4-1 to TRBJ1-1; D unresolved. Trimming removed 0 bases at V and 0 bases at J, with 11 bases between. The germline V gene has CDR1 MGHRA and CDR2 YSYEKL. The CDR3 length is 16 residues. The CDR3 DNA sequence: TGCGCCAGCAGCCAAGAGACCCCACAAATGAACACTGAAGCTTTCTTT. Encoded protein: CASSQETPQMNTEAFF.

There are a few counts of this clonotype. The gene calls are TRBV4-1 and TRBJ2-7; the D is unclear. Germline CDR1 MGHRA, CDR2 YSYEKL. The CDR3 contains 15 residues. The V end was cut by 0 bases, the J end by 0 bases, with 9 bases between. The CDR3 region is CASSQDGRNSYEQYF. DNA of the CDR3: TGCGCCAGCAGCCAAGATGGACGGAACTCCTACGAGCAGTACTTC.